This T cell receptor (beta chain) was captured in a study of long-term antiretroviral therapy in people with HIV. The germline V gene has CDR1 SGHRS and CDR2 YFSETQ. CDR3 size: 15 residues. The ends lost 2 bases at V and 4 bases at J; junction bases unmatched: 4. The immunoSEQ assay was v3.0, run at survey level. Generated by immunoSEQ multiplex PCR, the TCRdb table keeps only in-frame clones and is missing some. The sample contains about 35,000 clones, 60% to 85% of which appear only once. The rearrangement joins TRBV5-1 to TRBJ2-3, with 10 bases aligning to TRBD2. The source material was unsorted PBMCs, sampled 2 years after starting antiretroviral therapy. The sequence came from a woman aged 45-65 years with HIV. For the CDR3, the DNA is TGCGCCAGCAGCTTAGCGGGGGGGCCGGCAGATACGCAGTATTTT. This encodes CASSLAGGPADTQYF.